The 13 T cell receptor beta chains below all came from one sample that was sequenced in a study of sequential checkpoint blockade in melanoma. As to treatment: randomized to nivolumab then ipilimumab (arm A) or the reverse (arm B). The data were produced by immunoSEQ multiplex PCR, yet TCRdb's version contains in-frame clones alone and is incomplete. This table holds around 2,400 clones, about 15% found once. The specimen comprised tumor tissue (inferred from file names), sampled from a patient given nivolumab and ipilimumab in sequence. The receptors derive from a human donor with melanoma.

The chain couples TRBV18 to TRBJ1-2, with 10 positions matching TRBD1. With 3 bases clipped from V and 5 bases from J, the junction kept 6 bases outside the gene matches. Germline CDR1 and CDR2: KGHSH and LQKENI. This CDR3 is 15 amino acids long. CDR3 in DNA: TGTGCCAGCTCACCTTCGGGACAGGGGAATTATGGCTACACCTTC. This codes for CASSPSGQGNYGYTF.

There are many counts of this clone. The rearrangement uses TRBV7-1 and TRBJ2-2; a weak D match, TRBD2 (6 bases). Being an ORF, TRBV7-1 has a function that is uncertain. This CDR3 contains 13 residues. V lost 7 bases and J 7 bases, leaving 13 bases between the germline ends. Here the CDR3 DNA reads TGTGCCAGCACGGGACTCCCAGGCGGGGAGCTGTTTTTT. Translation gives CASTGLPGGELFF.

By share, this clone ranks as medium-sized. The chain uses TRBV6-8 and TRBJ1-5; D perhaps matches TRBD1 (5 bases). The CDR3 loop spans 12 amino acids. Per the germline V gene, CDR1 is MNHGY and CDR2 is SAAAGT. Trimming shortened V by 7 bases and J by 5 bases, and 9 bases separated the two germline ends. CDR3 protein: CASKRGYQPQHF. The DNA of the CDR3 is TGTGCCAGCAAGCGGGGGTATCAGCCCCAGCATTTT.

This clone is judged medium-sized. The chain recombines TRBV6-1 with TRBJ1-6, with 9 bases matching TRBD1. V was pared by 0 bases and J by 0 bases, with 15 bases of the junction left unmatched. Germline CDR1 and CDR2: MNHNS and SASEGT. The CDR3 runs 22 residues. DNA of the CDR3: TGTGCCAGCAGTGAAGCAAGCGTAGGGACAGGGTTACTGAGCTCCTATAATTCACCCCTCCACTTT. Residues: CASSEASVGTGLLSSYNSPLHF.

V and J are TRBV14 and TRBJ1-2; D not resolved. The CDR3 is 14 residues long. Trimming left V 0 bases short and J 5 bases short, with 10 bases between. CDR1 and CDR2 from the germline V gene are SGHDN and FVKESK. The CDR3 coding sequence is TGTGCCAGCAGCCAAGATCTTCCGGGTTATGGCTACACCTTC. Protein sequence: CASSQDLPGYGYTF.

By sample fraction, this clone is large. This chain connects TRBV11-3 to TRBJ1-1; TRBD1 aligns across 7 bases. The germline V gene encodes CDR1 SGHNT and CDR2 YENEEA. This CDR3 is 14 amino acids long. The J segment lost 6 bases and the V segment lost 2 bases, leaving 6 bases of the junction unmatched. CDR3 DNA sequence: TGTGCCAGCAGCTTACCGACAGGGATCGCTGAAGCTTTCTTT. Amino acids: CASSLPTGIAEAFF.

This clone is medium-sized (0.01 to 0.1%) by share. The chain uses TRBV11-3 and TRBJ2-7, with unresolved D. The V and J ends lost 4 bases and 1 base respectively, with 11 bases between them. The CDR3 loop spans 14 amino acids. CDR1 and CDR2 (germline): SGHNT, YENEEA. Written as DNA, the CDR3 is TGTGCCAGCAGCTCCCAAGCCCCGTCCTACGAGCAGTACTTC. It yields the protein CASSSQAPSYEQYF.

A few counts support this clone. This chain joins TRBV5-1 and TRBJ1-1; D is possibly TRBD1 (6 bases). In germline, CDR1 is SGHRS, CDR2 YFSETQ. The V and J ends lost 4 bases and 2 bases respectively, with 12 bases between them. This CDR3 region has 14 residues. The CDR3 region is CASSQVRGNTEAFF. CDR3 in DNA: TGCGCCAGCAGCCAGGTCAGGGGTAACACTGAAGCTTTCTTT.

This clone was observed many times. The chain links TRBV9 to TRBJ2-2, with TRBD1 as a possible D gene (6 bases). The ends were cut back, 0 bases at V and 6 bases at J, with 15 bases in the middle. In germline, CDR1 is SGDLS, CDR2 YYNGEE. The CDR3 extends over 16 amino acids. As DNA, the CDR3 is TGTGCCAGCAGCGTAGATGTGGGGGCCGGGGCCGGGGAGCTGTTTTTT. Its protein is CASSVDVGAGAGELFF.

This clone was seen more than once but under ten times. The chain recombines TRBV18 with TRBJ1-1; no clear D gene. CDR1 is KGHSH, CDR2 LQKENI, per germline. The CDR3 is 13 residues long. V lost 3 bases, J lost 1 base, and 6 bases lay in between. The CDR3 DNA is TGTGCCAGCTCACCGGTTGAGAACACTGAAGCTTTCTTT. Translated: CASSPVENTEAFF.

The table lists this clone with a few counts. The CDR3 protein is CASSATGGFQETQYF. The DNA for the CDR3 is TGTGCCAGCAGCGCGACAGGGGGTTTTCAAGAGACCCAGTACTTC. The chain uses TRBV9 and TRBJ2-5; 9 positions agree with TRBD1. The CDR3 totals 15 residues. V shed 3 bases, J shed 2 bases, and the junction held 5 bases outside the gene matches. Germline loops: CDR1 SGDLS, CDR2 YYNGEE. Drawing the rest from reference TRBV9 and TRBJ2-5, the complete variable domain is DSGVTQTPKHLITATGQRVTLRCSPRSGDLSVYWYQQSLDQGLQFLIQYYNGEERAKGNILERFSAQQFPDLHSELNLSSLELGDSALYFCASSATGGFQETQYFGPGTRLLVL.

The rearrangement uses TRBV5-1 and TRBJ1-1, with unresolved D. Germline V gene data show CDR1 as SGHRS and CDR2 as YFSETQ. This CDR3 has 16 amino acids. V was clipped by 0 bases and J by 1 base, with 13 bases between them. The chain's CDR3 is CASSLGPNWGNTEAFF. In DNA, the CDR3 is TGCGCCAGCAGCTTGGGACCTAACTGGGGGAACACTGAAGCTTTCTTT.

This clone is termed large (0.1 to 1%). The rearrangement uses TRBV5-1 and TRBJ1-4; D gene ambiguous. Germline V gene data show CDR1 as SGHRS and CDR2 as YFSETQ. V gave up 4 bases and J gave up 0 bases, with 13 bases separating them. This CDR3 is 16 amino acids long. The CDR3 DNA is TGCGCCAGCAGCCCCCGACCGGGGTCAACTAATGAAAAACTGTTTTTT. Encoded protein: CASSPRPGSTNEKLFF.